Below, 7 T cell receptor beta chains from the same sample are listed, as sequenced in a study of CD8 T cells in ankylosing spondylitis. From the 5' RACE reads, TCRdb called clonotypes with MiXCR, one entry per CDR3 protein. The sample carries 390,000 or so distinct CDR3 sequences, around 20% recorded once. Their target antigens are unknown. Whole-study findings and limits: Typical of ankylosing spondylitis blood, it appeared, was a TCR beta motif of eight highly homologous variants.

Sequencing input: blood, either unsorted or a sorted T cell fraction (not recorded which). These receptors were obtained from a male donor with ankylosing spondylitis.

In nucleotides, the CDR3 is TGTGCCAGCAGCTCCAGGGCCTCTGGGGCCAACGTCCTGACTTTC. Protein sequence: CASSSRASGANVLTF. The chain carries TRBV3-1 and TRBJ2-6; possible D gene TRBD1, 5 bases. The germline V gene has CDR1 LGHDT and CDR2 YNNKEL (reference sequence). The CDR3 consists of 15 residues. The ends were cut back, 5 bases at V and 0 bases at J, with 8 bases in the middle.

This clonotype was detected a few times. The J gene is TRBJ1-5, the V gene TRBV7-9, with 12 bases matching TRBD1. The CDR3 length is 16 residues. Germline CDR1 SEHNR, CDR2 FQNEAQ (reference sequence). With 5 bases clipped from V and 7 bases from J, the junction kept 9 bases outside the gene matches. CDR3 residues: CASSLGTGGRWQPQHF. The CDR3 coding sequence is TGTGCCAGCAGCCTCGGGACAGGGGGCCGGTGGCAGCCCCAGCATTTT.

Many counts were recorded for this clonotype. The rearrangement joins TRBV12-3 or TRBV12-4 to TRBJ1-3; D is uncertain. Trimming took 10 bases from V and 2 from J, leaving 12 bases between them. The CDR3 contains 13 residues. CDR3 protein: CATPAATGNTIYF. As DNA, the CDR3 is TGTGCCACCCCGGCGGCAACTGGAAACACCATATATTTT.

A few counts support this clonotype. The rearrangement joins TRBV20-1 to TRBJ1-5; D gene ambiguous. Trimming removed 6 bases at V and 9 bases at J, with 18 bases between. Germline CDR1 is DFQATT and CDR2 is SNEGSKA (reference sequence). CDR3 length equals 13 residues. CDR3 protein: CSAPDYFPGPQHF. DNA of the CDR3: TGCAGTGCCCCCGACTACTTCCCAGGGCCCCAGCATTTT.

Points on this clonotype: Since a much larger clone is just one base distant, this may be a read error. V is TRBV10-3 and J is TRBJ2-1; D not certain. The V end was cut by 8 bases, the J end by 5 bases, with 13 bases between. Per germline, CDR1 ENHRY and CDR2 SYGVKD. This CDR3 spans 13 amino acids. The CDR3 region has the DNA TGTGCCATCGCTAGGTCGTCCCACAATGAGCAGTTCTTC. Translation: CAIARSSHNEQFF.

This clonotype was picked up a small number of times. The chain has TRBV27 and TRBJ1-4, with unresolved D. V was shortened by 5 bases and J by 14 bases, with 18 bases between the two germline ends. The CDR3 extends over 13 amino acids. CDR1 is MNHEY, CDR2 SMNVEV, per germline (reference sequence). The CDR3 loop reads CASSHGRADRLFF. In nucleotides, the CDR3 is TGTGCCAGCAGTCATGGACGGGCTGATAGGCTGTTTTTT.

CDR3 bases: TGTGCCAGCTCACCACCGTCGGGTAGCCGCAATCAGCCCCAGCATTTT. Its protein product is CASSPPSGSRNQPQHF. V is TRBV18 and J is TRBJ1-5; D remains ambiguous. CDR1 is KGHSH and CDR2 is LQKENI in the germline V gene. CDR3 size: 16 residues. V was cut by 0 bases and J by 2 bases, with 11 bases left in between.